The rows below give T cell receptor beta chains drawn from one sample of a study of CD8 T cells in ankylosing spondylitis. TCRdb re-derived calls from the 5' RACE reads in MiXCR, one entry per CDR3 protein. Seen here are fewer than 500,000 distinct CDR3 sequences, 25% to 30% observed once, and the top ten hold 0.89%. The sequencing input was blood, either unsorted or a sorted T cell fraction (not recorded which). Receptors originate from a male donor with ankylosing spondylitis. CDR3s include the opening cysteine and the closing phenylalanine or tryptophan. D genes are given only for firm matches. The size of a clone is reported for some rows only, either as once, few or many, or as a class for expanded clones.

V gene,clone size,D gene,J gene,CDR3 DNA,CDR3 protein
TRBV27,few,.,TRBJ2-2,TGTGCCAGCAGTCCCCGACAGATCACCGGGGAGCTGTTTTTT,CASSPRQITGELFF
TRBV20-1,.,TRBD1,TRBJ2-3,TGCAGTGCCGCCGGACAGGGAGGAGGCACAGATACGCAGTATTTT,CSAAGQGGGTDTQYF
TRBV18,.,TRBD2,TRBJ2-5,TGTGCCAGCTCACCTCTGGGAGGGATCGAGACCCAGTACTTC,CASSPLGGIETQYF
TRBV9,.,.,TRBJ2-1,TGTGCCAGCAGCGTGGGTCTAGCGCAGAGCTCCTACAATGAGCAGTTCTTC,CASSVGLAQSSYNEQFF
TRBV20-1,.,TRBD2,TRBJ2-1,TGCAGTGCTAGAGTAGGACTAGCGGATAGGAATGAGCAGTTCTTC,CSARVGLADRNEQFF
TRBV24-1,.,.,TRBJ2-1,TGTGCCACCTCAGAGGCAGCCTCTGTTCACAATGAGCAGTTCTTC,CATSEAASVHNEQFF
TRBV25-1,.,.,TRBJ2-4,TGTGCCAGCAGCTGGACCGACATTCAGTACTTC,CASSWTDIQYF
TRBV3-1,.,.,TRBJ1-2,TGTGCCAGCAGCCAAGATTACGGGACACAAGCGGCAGGCTACACCTTC,CASSQDYGTQAAGYTF
TRBV28,.,.,TRBJ2-3,TGTGCCAGCAGTTTTGCTTGGGGGCGCAAAGATACGCAGTATTTT,CASSFAWGRKDTQYF
TRBV11-2,.,.,TRBJ2-6,TGTGCCAGCAGCTTCAGGGGGGGGACCTCTGGGGCCAACGTCCTGACTTTC,CASSFRGGTSGANVLTF
TRBV7-2,few,.,TRBJ2-3,TGTGCCAGCAGCCCGAGGCCGGCTAGGGGAGTCACAGATACGCAGTATTTT,CASSPRPARGVTDTQYF
TRBV20-1,few,TRBD2,TRBJ2-7,TGCAGTGCCCCCCACCCTAGCGGGAACTCCTACGAGCAGTACTTC,CSAPHPSGNSYEQYF
TRBV20-1,few,.,TRBJ2-7,TGCAGTGCTAGAGACCGATTCGACGGATACTACGAGCAGTACTTC,CSARDRFDGYYEQYF
TRBV20-1,few,TRBD2,TRBJ2-1,TGCAGTGCCAGAGGGCTAGCGGGAAGCGAGCAGTTCTTC,CSARGLAGSEQFF
TRBV6-1,few,.,TRBJ2-3,TGTGCCAGCAGTGTGACATACCGGGGCACAGATACGCAGTATTTT,CASSVTYRGTDTQYF
TRBV20-1,.,TRBD1,TRBJ2-1,TGCAGTGCCAGGACAGGGCACAATGAGCAGTTCTTC,CSARTGHNEQFF
TRBV6-1,.,.,TRBJ2-1,TGTGCCAGCAGTCGGACTACCTACAATGAGCAGTTCTTC,CASSRTTYNEQFF